The entry below gives a single T cell receptor (beta chain) sequence along with its context. The data derive from a study of blood T cell repertoires in COVID-19. Sequencing used immunoSEQ multiplex PCR; TCRdb keeps in-frame clones, though not all of them. The sample contains some 350,000 clones, approximately 87% of which appear only once. The material sequenced was PBMCs or T cells enriched from blood (not recorded which). The receptor comes from a young woman who had recovered from COVID-19.

CDR3: CAIPGLALDTQYF. The CDR3 DNA follows: TGTGCCATCCCGGGACTAGCTTTAGATACGCAGTATTTT. The gene calls are TRBV13 and TRBJ2-3; 9 nucleotides match TRBD2. This CDR3 spans 13 amino acids. V was pared by 10 bases and J by 5 bases, with 7 bases of the junction left unmatched. Per germline, CDR1 PRHDT and CDR2 FYEKMQ (reference sequence).